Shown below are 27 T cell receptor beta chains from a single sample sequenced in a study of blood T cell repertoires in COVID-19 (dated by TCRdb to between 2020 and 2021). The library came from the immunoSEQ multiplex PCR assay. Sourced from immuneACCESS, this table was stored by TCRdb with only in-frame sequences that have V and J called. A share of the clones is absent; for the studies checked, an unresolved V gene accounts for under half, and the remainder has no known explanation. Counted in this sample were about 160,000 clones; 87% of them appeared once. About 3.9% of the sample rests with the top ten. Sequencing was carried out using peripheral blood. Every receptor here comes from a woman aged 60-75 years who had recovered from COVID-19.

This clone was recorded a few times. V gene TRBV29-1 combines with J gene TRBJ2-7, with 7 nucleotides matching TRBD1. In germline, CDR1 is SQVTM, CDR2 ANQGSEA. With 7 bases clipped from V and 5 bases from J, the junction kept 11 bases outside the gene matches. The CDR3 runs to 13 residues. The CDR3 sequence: CSGLTGRLNEQYF. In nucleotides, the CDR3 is TGCAGCGGTTTGACAGGGCGTCTTAACGAGCAGTACTTC.

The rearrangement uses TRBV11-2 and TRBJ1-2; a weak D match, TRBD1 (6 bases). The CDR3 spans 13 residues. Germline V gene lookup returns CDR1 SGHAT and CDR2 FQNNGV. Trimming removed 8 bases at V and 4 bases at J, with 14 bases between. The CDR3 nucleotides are TGTGCCAGCGGCCGGGGCAGGGGCTATGGCTACACCTTC. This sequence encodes CASGRGRGYGYTF.

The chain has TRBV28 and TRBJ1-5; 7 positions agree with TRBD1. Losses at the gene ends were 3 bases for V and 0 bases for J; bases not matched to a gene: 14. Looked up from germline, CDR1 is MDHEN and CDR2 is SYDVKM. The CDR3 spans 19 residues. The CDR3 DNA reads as TGTGCCAGCAGTTTGCTTGAGGGGGCTGGTAGGTATAGCAATCAGCCCCAGCATTTT. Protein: CASSLLEGAGRYSNQPQHF.

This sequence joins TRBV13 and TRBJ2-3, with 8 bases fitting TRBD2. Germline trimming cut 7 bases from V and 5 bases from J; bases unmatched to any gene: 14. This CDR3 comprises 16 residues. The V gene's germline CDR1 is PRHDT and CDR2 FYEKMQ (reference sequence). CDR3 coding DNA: TGTGCCAGCACCTGGGTCGCGGGGGGAGAGCTAGATACGCAGTATTTT. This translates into CASTWVAGGELDTQYF.

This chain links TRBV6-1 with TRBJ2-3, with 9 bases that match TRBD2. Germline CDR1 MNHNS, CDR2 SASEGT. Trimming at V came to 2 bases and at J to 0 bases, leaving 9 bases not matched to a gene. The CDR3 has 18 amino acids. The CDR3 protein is CASSELSGGTSSTDTQYF. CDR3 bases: TGTGCCAGCAGTGAACTGAGCGGGGGGACCTCTAGCACAGATACGCAGTATTTT.

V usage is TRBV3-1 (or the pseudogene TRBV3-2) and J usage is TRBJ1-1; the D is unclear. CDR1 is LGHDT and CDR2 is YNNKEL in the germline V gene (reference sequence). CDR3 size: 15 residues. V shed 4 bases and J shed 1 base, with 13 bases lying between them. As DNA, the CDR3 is TGTGCCAGCAGCCCCGTCGGACGGGAGAACACTGAAGCTTTCTTT. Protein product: CASSPVGRENTEAFF.

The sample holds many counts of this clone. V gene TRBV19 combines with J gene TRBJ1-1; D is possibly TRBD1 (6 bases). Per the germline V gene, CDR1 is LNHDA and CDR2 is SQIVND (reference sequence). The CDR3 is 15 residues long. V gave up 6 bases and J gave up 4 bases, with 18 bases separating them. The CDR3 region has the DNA TGTGCCAGTAGAGAAGAACAGGGTAAGGCCACTGAAGCTTTCTTT. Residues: CASREEQGKATEAFF.

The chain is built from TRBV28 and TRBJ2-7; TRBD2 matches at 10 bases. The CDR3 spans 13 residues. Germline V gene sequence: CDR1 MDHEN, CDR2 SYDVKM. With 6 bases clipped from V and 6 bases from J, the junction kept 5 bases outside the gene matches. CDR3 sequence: CASRLAGGAEQYF. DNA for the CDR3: TGTGCCAGCAGATTAGCGGGGGGAGCCGAGCAGTACTTC.

The CDR3 region is CASSLAGGILSYEQYF. The CDR3 region has the DNA TGCGCCAGCAGCTTGGCCGGGGGGATTCTCTCCTACGAGCAGTACTTC. The rearrangement uses TRBV5-1 and TRBJ2-7; TRBD2 matches at 7 bases. The V and J ends lost 0 bases and 0 bases, in that order; junction bases with no gene match: 6. CDR1 is SGHRS and CDR2 is YFSETQ in the germline V gene. The CDR3 consists of 16 residues.

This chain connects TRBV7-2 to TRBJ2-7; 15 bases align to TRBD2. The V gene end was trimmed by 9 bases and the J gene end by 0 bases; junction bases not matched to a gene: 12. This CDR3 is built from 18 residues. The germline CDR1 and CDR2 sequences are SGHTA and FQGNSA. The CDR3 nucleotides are TGTGCCAGAGTCCCGGGACTAGCGGGGGGACGGAGCTCCTACGAGCAGTACTTC. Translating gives CARVPGLAGGRSSYEQYF.

The CDR3 DNA sequence: TGTGCCAGCAGTGAAAGCGTGCAGAACACTGAAGCTTTCTTT. Encoded protein: CASSESVQNTEAFF. The chain employs TRBV6-1 and TRBJ1-1; D gene uncertain. Between the trimmed V and J ends, which lost 2 bases and 1 base, there was a span of 8 bases. CDR1 is MNHNS and CDR2 is SASEGT in the germline V gene. This CDR3 is built from 14 residues.

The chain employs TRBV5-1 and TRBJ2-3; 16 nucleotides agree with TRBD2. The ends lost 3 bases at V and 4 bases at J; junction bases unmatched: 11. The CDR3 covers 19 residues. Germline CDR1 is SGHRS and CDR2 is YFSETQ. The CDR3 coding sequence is TGCGCCAGCAGCTACTCTCCCGGGACTAGCGGGGGGGCCGCAGATACGCAGTATTTT. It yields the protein CASSYSPGTSGGAADTQYF.

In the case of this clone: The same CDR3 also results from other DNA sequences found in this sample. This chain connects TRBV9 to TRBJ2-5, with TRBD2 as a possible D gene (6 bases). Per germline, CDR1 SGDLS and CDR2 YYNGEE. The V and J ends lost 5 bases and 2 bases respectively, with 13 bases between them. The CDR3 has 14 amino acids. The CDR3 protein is CASSVRGGQETQYF. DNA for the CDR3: TGTGCCAGCAGTGTACGTGGGGGGCAAGAGACCCAGTACTTC.

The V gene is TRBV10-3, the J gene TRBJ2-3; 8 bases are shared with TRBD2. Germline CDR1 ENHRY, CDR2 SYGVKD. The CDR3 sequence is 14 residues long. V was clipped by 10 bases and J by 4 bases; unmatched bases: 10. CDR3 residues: CASRLAPSADTQYF. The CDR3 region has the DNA TGTGCCAGCCGACTAGCGCCGTCCGCAGATACGCAGTATTTT.

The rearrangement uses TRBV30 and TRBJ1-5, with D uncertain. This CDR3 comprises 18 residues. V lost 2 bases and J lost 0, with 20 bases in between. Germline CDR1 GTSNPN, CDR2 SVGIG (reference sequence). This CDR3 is CAWSPGPVLRDSNQPQHF. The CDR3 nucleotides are TGTGCCTGGAGTCCGGGCCCAGTTCTGAGGGATAGCAATCAGCCCCAGCATTTT.

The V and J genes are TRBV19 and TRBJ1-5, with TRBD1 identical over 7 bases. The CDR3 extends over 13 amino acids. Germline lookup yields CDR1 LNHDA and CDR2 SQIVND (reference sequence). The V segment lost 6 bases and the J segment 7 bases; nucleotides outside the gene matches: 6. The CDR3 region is CASSGDRDQPQHF. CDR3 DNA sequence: TGTGCCAGTAGCGGTGACAGGGACCAGCCCCAGCATTTT.

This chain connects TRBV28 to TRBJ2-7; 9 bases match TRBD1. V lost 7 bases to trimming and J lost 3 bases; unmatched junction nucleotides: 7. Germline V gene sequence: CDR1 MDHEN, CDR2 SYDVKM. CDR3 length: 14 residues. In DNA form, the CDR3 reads TGTGCCAGCACTAAGACAGGGGGAGGCTACGAGCAGTACTTC. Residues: CASTKTGGGYEQYF.

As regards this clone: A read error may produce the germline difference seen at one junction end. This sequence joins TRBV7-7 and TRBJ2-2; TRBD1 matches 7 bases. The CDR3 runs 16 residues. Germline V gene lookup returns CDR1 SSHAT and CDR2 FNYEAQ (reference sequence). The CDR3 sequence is CASSSLQTGDSGELFF. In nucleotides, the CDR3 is TGTGCTAGCAGCTCGCTACAAACAGGGGATTCCGGGGAGCTGTTTTTT.

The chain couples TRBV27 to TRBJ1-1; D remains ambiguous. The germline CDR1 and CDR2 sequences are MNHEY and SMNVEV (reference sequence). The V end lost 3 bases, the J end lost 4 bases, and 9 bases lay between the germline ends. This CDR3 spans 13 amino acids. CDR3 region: CASSFYRSTEAFF. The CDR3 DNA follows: TGTGCCAGCAGTTTCTACCGGAGCACTGAAGCTTTCTTT.

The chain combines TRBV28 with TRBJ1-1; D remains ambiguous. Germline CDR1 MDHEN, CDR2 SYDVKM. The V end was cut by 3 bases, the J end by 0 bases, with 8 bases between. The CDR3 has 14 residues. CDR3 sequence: CASSLSGLNTEAFF. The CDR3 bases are TGTGCCAGCAGTTTGTCGGGGTTGAACACTGAAGCTTTCTTT.

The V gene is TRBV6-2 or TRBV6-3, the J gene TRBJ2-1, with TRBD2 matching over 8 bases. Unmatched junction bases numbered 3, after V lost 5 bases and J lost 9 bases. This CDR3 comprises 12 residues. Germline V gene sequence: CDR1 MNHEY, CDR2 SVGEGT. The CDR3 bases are TGTGCCAGCAGTACGGGAGGGCGTGAGCAGTTCTTC. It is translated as CASSTGGREQFF.

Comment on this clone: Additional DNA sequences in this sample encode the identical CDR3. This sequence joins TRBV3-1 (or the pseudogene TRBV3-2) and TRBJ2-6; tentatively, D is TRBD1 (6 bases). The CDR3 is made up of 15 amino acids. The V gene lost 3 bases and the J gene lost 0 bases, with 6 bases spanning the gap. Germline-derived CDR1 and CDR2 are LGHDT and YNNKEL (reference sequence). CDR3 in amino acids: CASSQDSSGANVLTF. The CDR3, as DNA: TGTGCCAGCAGCCAGGACAGCTCTGGGGCCAACGTCCTGACTTTC.

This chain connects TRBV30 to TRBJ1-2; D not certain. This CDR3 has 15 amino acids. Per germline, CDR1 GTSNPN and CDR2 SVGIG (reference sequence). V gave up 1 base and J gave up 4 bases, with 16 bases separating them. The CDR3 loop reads CAWSGHVTPSYGYTF. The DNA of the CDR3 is TGTGCCTGGAGTGGACACGTAACTCCGAGCTATGGCTACACCTTC.

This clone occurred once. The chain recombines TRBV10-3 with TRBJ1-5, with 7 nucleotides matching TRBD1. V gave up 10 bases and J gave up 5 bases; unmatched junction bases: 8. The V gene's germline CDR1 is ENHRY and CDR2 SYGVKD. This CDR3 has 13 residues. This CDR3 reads CATRIQGDQPQHF. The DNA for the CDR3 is TGTGCCACAAGAATCCAGGGGGATCAGCCCCAGCATTTT.

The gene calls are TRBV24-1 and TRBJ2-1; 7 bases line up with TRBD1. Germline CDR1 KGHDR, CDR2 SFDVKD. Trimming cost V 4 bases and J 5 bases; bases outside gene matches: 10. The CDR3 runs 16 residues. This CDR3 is CATSDMTGPLDNEQFF. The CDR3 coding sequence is TGTGCCACCAGTGACATGACAGGGCCTTTGGACAATGAGCAGTTCTTC.

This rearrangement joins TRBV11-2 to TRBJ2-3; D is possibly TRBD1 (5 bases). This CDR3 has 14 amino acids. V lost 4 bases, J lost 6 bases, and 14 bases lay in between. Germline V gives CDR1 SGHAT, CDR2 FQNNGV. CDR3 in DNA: TGTGCCAGCAGCTCCGGACAAATTCCCGATACGCAGTATTTT. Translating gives CASSSGQIPDTQYF.

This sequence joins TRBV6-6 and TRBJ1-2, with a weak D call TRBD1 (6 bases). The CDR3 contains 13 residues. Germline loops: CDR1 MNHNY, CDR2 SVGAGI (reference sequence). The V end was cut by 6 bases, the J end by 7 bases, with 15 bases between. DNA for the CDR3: TGTGCCAGCAGCGTACAGGGAGTCGGTGGCTACACCTTC. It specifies CASSVQGVGGYTF.